What follows are 26 T cell receptor beta chains derived from one specimen sequenced in a study of blood T cells in healthy people across ages. It was with a sample-barcoded 5' primer and a J-beta primer mix that a second PCR of roughly 7 to 12 cycles was run. TCRdb itself ran the 5' RACE reads through MiXCR, one entry per CDR3 protein. The data hold roughly 1.5 million distinct CDR3 sequences, with 40% to 45% observed a single time. Sequencing was carried out using blood. The receptors shown here come from a young woman in good health.

The chain is built from TRBV20-1 and TRBJ2-7; maybe TRBD1 (6 bases). The V gene lost 5 bases and the J gene lost 3 bases, with 14 bases spanning the gap. The length of the CDR3 is 13 residues. The germline V gene encodes CDR1 DFQATT and CDR2 SNEGSKA (reference sequence). The CDR3 loop reads CSALGTGSYEQYF. The CDR3 bases are TGCAGTGCTCTGGGTACAGGGAGCTACGAGCAGTACTTC.

This clonotype has more than one count but fewer than ten. This chain joins TRBV20-1 and TRBJ2-1; D is perhaps TRBD1 (6 bases). This CDR3 spans 14 amino acids. In germline, CDR1 is DFQATT, CDR2 SNEGSKA (reference sequence). With 5 bases removed from V and 0 bases from J, the gap between germline ends came to 11 bases. CDR3 nucleotides: TGCAGTGCTTTACTGGACAGCTCCTACAATGAGCAGTTCTTC. Its protein is CSALLDSSYNEQFF.

The V call is TRBV7-9, the J call TRBJ2-3, with D maybe TRBD1 (6 bases). V lost 1 base and J lost 1, with 12 bases in between. CDR1 is SEHNR, CDR2 FQNEAQ, per germline (reference sequence). The CDR3 totals 16 residues. The CDR3 nucleotides read TGTGCCAGCAGCTTAGTTTCAGGGGCGGGCACAGATACGCAGTATTTT. It is translated as CASSLVSGAGTDTQYF.

The J gene is TRBJ2-2, the V gene TRBV9, with D perhaps matching TRBD1 or TRBD2 (5 bases each). The V end lost 4 bases, the J end lost 4 bases, and 11 bases lay between the germline ends. This CDR3 is built from 14 residues. From germline, CDR1 is SGDLS and CDR2 YYNGEE. CDR3 coding DNA: TGTGCCAGCAGCCCAGAGGGGACCACCGGGGAGCTGTTTTTT. Protein product: CASSPEGTTGELFF.

Regarding this clonotype: One end of the junction varies from germline; a read error may be responsible. The chain carries TRBV7-7 and TRBJ2-1; 12 nucleotides line up with TRBD2. CDR1 and CDR2 (germline): SSHAT, FNYEAQ (reference sequence). This CDR3 has 18 residues. CDR3 residues: CASSLTLGLAGSYNEQFF. The DNA for the CDR3 is TGTGCTAGCAGCTTAACCCTGGGACTAGCGGGTTCCTACAATGAGCAGTTCTTC.

This clonotype was recorded a few times. The chain combines TRBV5-1 with TRBJ1-4; 7 positions match TRBD1. The CDR3 length is 16 residues. J gave up 2 bases and V 0 bases, and 4 bases lay outside the gene matches. Per germline, CDR1 SGHRS and CDR2 YFSETQ. CDR3 DNA sequence: TGCGCCAGCAGCTTGGCGCCGACAGGGACTAATGAAAAACTGTTTTTT. As protein: CASSLAPTGTNEKLFF.

The table lists this clonotype with a few counts. CDR3 region: CASSQGVSGRSTDTQYF. CDR3 sequence (DNA): TGCGCCAGCAGCCAAGGGGTCTCAGGGAGAAGTACAGATACGCAGTATTTT. The V gene is TRBV4-3, the J gene TRBJ2-3; D possibly uses TRBD1 or TRBD2 (5 bases each). V was cut by 1 base and J by 3 bases, with 17 bases left in between. From germline, CDR1 is LGHNA and CDR2 YSLEER. The CDR3 has 17 residues.

The chain links TRBV4-1 to TRBJ2-1; D is unclear. The V gene's germline CDR1 is MGHRA and CDR2 YSYEKL. The CDR3 loop spans 16 amino acids. Trimming left V 5 bases short and J 7 bases short, with 21 bases between. CDR3 residues: CASSKGPLPVGNEQFF. As DNA, the CDR3 is TGCGCCAGCAGCAAAGGCCCACTACCCGTGGGGAATGAGCAGTTCTTC.

The J gene is TRBJ1-1, the V gene TRBV10-3, with TRBD1 identical over 7 bases. The CDR3 covers 14 residues. The V gene's germline CDR1 is ENHRY and CDR2 SYGVKD. The V gene end was trimmed by 6 bases and the J gene end by 3 bases; junction bases not matched to a gene: 7. The CDR3 sequence: CAIRSGTEHTEAFF. The CDR3, as DNA: TGTGCCATCAGATCCGGGACAGAGCACACTGAAGCTTTCTTT.

This chain uses TRBV4-1 with TRBJ2-7; 10 nucleotides match TRBD1. The CDR3 covers 15 residues. The trim removed 2 bases at V and 2 bases at J, leaving 3 bases unmatched. CDR1 is MGHRA and CDR2 is YSYEKL in the germline V gene. The CDR3 DNA reads TGCGCCAGCAGCCAAAAAGGACAGGGGGCCTACGAGCAGTACTTC. Amino acid sequence: CASSQKGQGAYEQYF.

CDR3 DNA sequence: TGCGCCAGCAGCTTCCAGGCGCACTCCTACAATGAGCAGTTCTTC. The encoded protein is CASSFQAHSYNEQFF. This chain connects TRBV4-3 to TRBJ2-1; D is unresolved. From germline, CDR1 is LGHNA and CDR2 YSLEER. The CDR3 length is 15 residues. Trimming pared 5 bases from V and 0 bases from J, leaving 11 bases between.

This chain connects TRBV29-1 to TRBJ1-2; D call uncertain. This CDR3 has 16 amino acids. From germline, CDR1 is SQVTM and CDR2 ANQGSEA. With 6 bases removed from V and 0 bases from J, the gap between germline ends came to 20 bases. The CDR3 sequence is CSVDGEATLANYGYTF. DNA of the CDR3: TGCAGCGTGGACGGGGAGGCCACCTTAGCTAACTATGGCTACACCTTC.

The chain has TRBV4-2 and TRBJ2-4; the match to TRBD1 covers 8 bases. The J call is in doubt because the DNA end fits TRBJ2-7 better. Germline CDR1 LGHNA, CDR2 YNFKEQ. The CDR3 is 15 residues long. CDR3 nucleotide sequence: TGTGCCAGCAGCTTCCGGACAGGGTGGTCCTACGAGCAGTACTTC. It translates to CASSFRTGWSYEQYF.

The chain links TRBV3-1 to TRBJ2-7; D is ambiguous. Germline lookup yields CDR1 LGHDT and CDR2 YNNKEL (reference sequence). The V end lost 1 base, the J end lost 6 bases, and 7 bases lay between the germline ends. The CDR3 covers 12 residues. The CDR3 sequence is CASSQGQGEQYF. The DNA of the CDR3 is TGTGCCAGCAGCCAAGGGCAAGGCGAGCAGTACTTC.

The V gene is TRBV29-1, the J gene TRBJ2-7; D is ambiguous. With 3 bases removed from V and 4 bases from J, the gap between germline ends came to 16 bases. The germline V gene has CDR1 SQVTM and CDR2 ANQGSEA. The CDR3 is made up of 14 amino acids. CDR3 amino acids: CSVEGSKSPYEQYF. For the CDR3, the DNA is TGCAGCGTTGAGGGCAGCAAATCCCCTTACGAGCAGTACTTC.

The chain uses TRBV30 and TRBJ1-1; 8 bases are shared with TRBD1. The trim removed 0 bases at V and 8 bases at J, leaving 5 bases unmatched. CDR3 size: 13 residues. Germline V lookup: CDR1 GTSNPN, CDR2 SVGIG (reference sequence). The CDR3 here is CAWSVQGVREAFF. CDR3 nucleotides: TGTGCCTGGAGTGTACAGGGGGTAAGGGAAGCTTTCTTT.

This clonotype was counted a few times. This chain joins TRBV6-1 and TRBJ1-2; tentative D call: TRBD1 (6 bases). V dropped 1 base and J dropped 2 bases, with 11 bases sitting between them. The CDR3 covers 15 residues. Per the germline V gene, CDR1 is MNHNS and CDR2 is SASEGT. CDR3: CASSEDGRGNYGYTF. DNA of the CDR3: TGTGCCAGCAGTGAAGACGGCAGGGGAAACTATGGCTACACCTTC.

This clonotype was seen a few times. The J gene is TRBJ2-4, the V gene TRBV15; 7 bases map to TRBD1. Germline V gene data show CDR1 as LNHNV and CDR2 as YYDKDF (reference sequence). The CDR3 loop spans 15 amino acids. Losses at the gene ends were 4 bases for V and 13 bases for J; bases not matched to a gene: 16. This CDR3 is CATSTGTVGLREQYF. CDR3 coding DNA: TGTGCCACCAGCACCGGGACAGTGGGCCTTCGTGAGCAGTACTTC. The whole variable domain, filled in from reference TRBV15 and TRBJ2-4, reads DAMVIQNPRYQVTQFGKPVTLSCSQTLNHNVMYWYQQKSSQAPKLLFHYYDKDFNNEADTPDNFQSRRPNTSFCFLDIRSPGLGDTAMYLCATSTGTVGLREQYFGAGTRLSVL.

The gene calls are TRBV6-5 and TRBJ1-1, with D possibly matching TRBD1 (5 bases). Germline lookup yields CDR1 MNHEY and CDR2 SVGAGI. Trimming stripped 6 bases from V and 1 base from J, with 12 bases between. The CDR3 covers 14 residues. DNA for the CDR3: TGTGCCAGCAGGAAGGGGAGTGGGAACACTGAAGCTTTCTTT. This codes for CASRKGSGNTEAFF.

V gene TRBV20-1 combines with J gene TRBJ2-1; 8 nucleotides align to TRBD2. The CDR3 runs to 14 residues. The ends lost 6 bases at V and 4 bases at J; junction bases unmatched: 8. The germline gives CDR1 DFQATT, CDR2 SNEGSKA (reference sequence). DNA for the CDR3: TGCAGTGCCAAAAAAACTAGCGGATACAATGAGCAGTTCTTC. It specifies CSAKKTSGYNEQFF.

This clonotype was seen ten or more times. The rearrangement links TRBV7-2 to TRBJ2-3; a weak D match, TRBD2 (5 bases). The CDR3 extends over 15 amino acids. The germline V gene encodes CDR1 SGHTA and CDR2 FQGNSA. V was clipped by 1 base and J by 6 bases, with 14 bases between them. Written as DNA, the CDR3 is TGTGCCAGCAGCTTAGTAAGTCTCCGGAGGGATACGCAGTATTTT. Protein sequence: CASSLVSLRRDTQYF.

The J gene is TRBJ1-2, the V gene TRBV28; D not resolved. Per germline, CDR1 MDHEN and CDR2 SYDVKM. This CDR3 is built from 10 residues. V lost 6 bases, J lost 5 bases, and 4 bases lay in between. DNA of the CDR3: TGTGCCAGCAGCAAATATGGCTACACCTTC. The encoded protein is CASSKYGYTF.

This sequence joins TRBV27 and TRBJ1-1; 8 bases align to TRBD1. Germline V CDR1 and CDR2: MNHEY, SMNVEV (reference sequence). The length of the CDR3 is 15 residues. Trimming took 6 bases from V and 6 from J; bases not matched to a gene: 12. The CDR3 here is CASRGDRNAWAEAFF. In DNA form, the CDR3 reads TGTGCCAGCAGAGGGGACAGGAACGCGTGGGCTGAAGCTTTCTTT.

V and J are TRBV10-3 and TRBJ2-5; D gene unclear. There are 13 residues in the CDR3. Germline V gene lookup returns CDR1 ENHRY and CDR2 SYGVKD. The V gene lost 0 bases and the J gene lost 5 bases, with 7 bases spanning the gap. This CDR3 is CAISESVRETQYF. The CDR3 DNA follows: TGTGCCATCAGTGAGTCGGTGCGGGAGACCCAGTACTTC.

This clonotype was counted only a few times. The chain links TRBV4-3 to TRBJ2-6; D unclear. The ends were cut back, 0 bases at V and 4 bases at J, with 10 bases in the middle. This CDR3 has 16 amino acids. Looked up from germline, CDR1 is LGHNA and CDR2 is YSLEER. In nucleotides, the CDR3 is TGCGCCAGCAGCCAAGAATGGGGTGGCGGGGCCAACGTCCTGACTTTC. Amino acid sequence: CASSQEWGGGANVLTF.

This clonotype was observed a single time. This rearrangement joins TRBV29-1 to TRBJ2-7, with D possibly matching TRBD2 (6 bases). CDR3 length: 14 amino acids. Germline loops: CDR1 SQVTM, CDR2 ANQGSEA. Deletions cut 4 bases from V and 3 bases from J, with 16 bases between. CDR3 sequence (DNA): TGCAGCGTTGTTGGAGGTGGGGGGTACTACGAGCAGTACTTC. As protein: CSVVGGGGYYEQYF.